A single sample is the source of the 11 T cell receptor beta chains below, sequenced in a study of blood T cell repertoires in COVID-19. Sequencing was performed with immunoSEQ multiplex PCR; in TCRdb, only in-frame clones are kept and a portion is missing. The data show 270,000 or so clones, about nine tenths seen once. Sequenced sample: PBMCs or T cells enriched from blood (not recorded which). These receptors were obtained from a woman in her late teens or twenties who had recovered from COVID-19.

This clone was observed a few times. V gene TRBV15 combines with J gene TRBJ2-7; the match to TRBD1 covers 11 bases. CDR1 is LNHNV and CDR2 is YYDKDF in the germline V gene (reference sequence). After removal of 1 base from V and 5 bases from J, the junction contained 7 bases not matched to a gene. The CDR3 length is 16 residues. The CDR3 loop is CATSRARTGGQDEQYF. The CDR3 DNA reads TGTGCCACCAGCAGAGCGAGGACAGGGGGCCAGGACGAGCAGTACTTC.

This sequence joins TRBV9 and TRBJ2-1; 8 bases map to TRBD2. The germline V gene has CDR1 SGDLS and CDR2 YYNGEE. This CDR3 spans 19 amino acids. Unmatched junction bases numbered 13, after V lost 0 bases and J lost 2 bases. The CDR3 spells CASSVATGWGLGAYNEQFF. The CDR3 DNA follows: TGTGCCAGCAGCGTAGCTACGGGATGGGGACTAGGGGCCTACAATGAGCAGTTCTTC. The entire variable domain, with the rest obtained from reference TRBV9 and TRBJ2-1, is as follows: DSGVTQTPKHLITATGQRVTLRCSPRSGDLSVYWYQQSLDQGLQFLIQYYNGEERAKGNILERFSAQQFPDLHSELNLSSLELGDSALYFCASSVATGWGLGAYNEQFFGPGTRLTVL.

This clone came up once. The J gene is TRBJ2-7, the V gene TRBV6-1; D is unresolved. The germline CDR1 and CDR2 sequences are MNHNS and SASEGT. V was shortened by 0 bases and J by 4 bases, with 10 bases between the two germline ends. CDR3 length equals 14 residues. The CDR3 nucleotides read TGTGCCAGCAGTGAAGCTTCGGTGTATTACGAGCAGTACTTC. Protein sequence: CASSEASVYYEQYF.

The genes are TRBV10-3 and TRBJ2-1; tentatively, D is TRBD1 (9 bases). The CDR3 is 13 amino acids. Trimming removed 10 bases at V and 9 bases at J, with 19 bases between. Germline assignment: CDR1 ENHRY and CDR2 SYGVKD. CDR3 residues: CATGGDRVGEQFF. For the CDR3, the DNA is TGTGCCACGGGGGGGGACAGGGTTGGTGAGCAGTTCTTC.

This clone came up once. The rearrangement joins TRBV5-1 to TRBJ2-1, with 13 bases aligning to TRBD2. Germline CDR1 SGHRS, CDR2 YFSETQ. J lost 8 bases, V lost 0 bases, and 5 bases had no gene match. The CDR3 spans 16 residues. CDR3 in DNA: TGCGCCAGCAGCTTGGCCGGGACTAGCGGGACCGATGAGCAGTTCTTC. Amino acids: CASSLAGTSGTDEQFF.

The J gene is TRBJ2-1, the V gene TRBV7-9, with 9 bases lining up with TRBD2. The germline V gene has CDR1 SEHNR and CDR2 FQNEAQ (reference sequence). The V segment lost 6 bases and the J segment 7 bases; nucleotides outside the gene matches: 13. The CDR3 contains 16 residues. The CDR3 spells CASSPPGGRVRNEQFF. The CDR3 region has the DNA TGTGCCAGCAGTCCTCCTGGCGGGAGGGTTAGGAATGAGCAGTTCTTC.

This chain links TRBV9 with TRBJ1-2; a weak D match, TRBD1 (6 bases). Germline-derived CDR1 and CDR2 are SGDLS and YYNGEE. With 6 bases removed from V and 3 bases from J, the gap between germline ends came to 15 bases. CDR3 length equals 14 residues. CDR3: CASTEEGGDYGYTF. The CDR3 bases are TGTGCCAGCACCGAAGAAGGGGGGGACTATGGCTACACCTTC. Full variable domain (missing parts from reference TRBV9 and TRBJ1-2): DSGVTQTPKHLITATGQRVTLRCSPRSGDLSVYWYQQSLDQGLQFLIQYYNGEERAKGNILERFSAQQFPDLHSELNLSSLELGDSALYFCASTEEGGDYGYTFGSGTRLTVV.

DNA for the CDR3: TGTGCCTGGGGCTCCTCGTCCGATCAGCCCCAGCATTTT. Residues: CAWGSSSDQPQHF. This sequence joins TRBV30 and TRBJ1-5; no reliable D call. The CDR3 is made up of 13 amino acids. Trimming left V 5 bases short and J 5 bases short, with 13 bases between. Germline CDR1 GTSNPN, CDR2 SVGIG (reference sequence).

The chain recombines TRBV19 with TRBJ1-5, with TRBD1 matching over 10 bases. There are 16 residues in the CDR3. V trimming: 4 bases; J trimming: 5 bases; junction bases outside the gene matches: 8. Per the germline V gene, CDR1 is LNHDA and CDR2 is SQIVND (reference sequence). The CDR3 region is CASSTPSTGGDQPQHF. DNA for the CDR3: TGTGCCAGTAGTACGCCCTCGACAGGGGGCGATCAGCCCCAGCATTTT.

This clone was observed a few times. The V gene is TRBV6-2 or TRBV6-3, the J gene TRBJ2-2, with 9 bases identical to TRBD2. The CDR3 is made up of 15 amino acids. Germline trimming cut 2 bases from V and 6 bases from J; bases unmatched to any gene: 4. Germline V gene lookup returns CDR1 MNHEY and CDR2 SVGEGT. Here the CDR3 reads CASSYAGGLSGELFF. The CDR3 region has the DNA TGTGCCAGCAGTTACGCGGGAGGGCTCTCCGGGGAGCTGTTTTTT.

The V and J genes are TRBV3-1 (or the pseudogene TRBV3-2) and TRBJ1-4; D is ambiguous. The CDR3 has 20 residues. With 0 bases removed from V and 0 bases from J, the gap between germline ends came to 20 bases. CDR1 is LGHDT, CDR2 YNNKEL, per germline (reference sequence). The CDR3 sequence is CASSQEKWSSAFTTNEKLFF. The DNA for the CDR3 is TGTGCCAGCAGCCAAGAAAAGTGGAGCAGTGCTTTTACAACTAATGAAAAACTGTTTTTT.